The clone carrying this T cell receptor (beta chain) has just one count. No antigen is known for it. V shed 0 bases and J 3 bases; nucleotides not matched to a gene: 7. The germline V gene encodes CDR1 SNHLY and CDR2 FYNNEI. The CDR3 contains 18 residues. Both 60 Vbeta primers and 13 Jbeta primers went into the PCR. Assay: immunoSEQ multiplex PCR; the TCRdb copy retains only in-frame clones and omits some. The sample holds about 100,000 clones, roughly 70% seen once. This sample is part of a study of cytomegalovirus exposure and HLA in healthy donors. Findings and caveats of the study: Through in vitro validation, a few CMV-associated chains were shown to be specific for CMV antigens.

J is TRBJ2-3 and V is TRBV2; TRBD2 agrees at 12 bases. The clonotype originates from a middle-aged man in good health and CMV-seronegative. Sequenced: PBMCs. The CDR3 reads CASSEAFVLAGGTDTQYF. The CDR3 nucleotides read TGTGCCAGCAGTGAAGCGTTCGTACTAGCGGGAGGAACAGATACGCAGTATTTT. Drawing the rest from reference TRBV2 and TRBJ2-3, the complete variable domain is EPEVTQTPSHQVTQMGQEVILRCVPISNHLYFYWYRQILGQKVEFLVSFYNNEISEKSEIFDDQFSVERPDGSNFTLKIRSTKLEDSAMYFCASSEAFVLAGGTDTQYFGPGTRLTVL.